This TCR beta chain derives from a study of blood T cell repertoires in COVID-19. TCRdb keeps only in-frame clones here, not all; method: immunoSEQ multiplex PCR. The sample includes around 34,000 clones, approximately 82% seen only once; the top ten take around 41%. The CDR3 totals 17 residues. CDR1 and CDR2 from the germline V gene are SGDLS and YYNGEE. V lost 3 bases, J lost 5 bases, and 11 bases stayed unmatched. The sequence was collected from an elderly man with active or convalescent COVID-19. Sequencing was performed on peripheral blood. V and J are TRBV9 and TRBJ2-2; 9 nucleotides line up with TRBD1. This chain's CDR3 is CASSAPGTGSGTGELFF. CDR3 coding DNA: TGTGCCAGCAGCGCACCCGGGACAGGGTCGGGGACCGGGGAGCTGTTTTTT.